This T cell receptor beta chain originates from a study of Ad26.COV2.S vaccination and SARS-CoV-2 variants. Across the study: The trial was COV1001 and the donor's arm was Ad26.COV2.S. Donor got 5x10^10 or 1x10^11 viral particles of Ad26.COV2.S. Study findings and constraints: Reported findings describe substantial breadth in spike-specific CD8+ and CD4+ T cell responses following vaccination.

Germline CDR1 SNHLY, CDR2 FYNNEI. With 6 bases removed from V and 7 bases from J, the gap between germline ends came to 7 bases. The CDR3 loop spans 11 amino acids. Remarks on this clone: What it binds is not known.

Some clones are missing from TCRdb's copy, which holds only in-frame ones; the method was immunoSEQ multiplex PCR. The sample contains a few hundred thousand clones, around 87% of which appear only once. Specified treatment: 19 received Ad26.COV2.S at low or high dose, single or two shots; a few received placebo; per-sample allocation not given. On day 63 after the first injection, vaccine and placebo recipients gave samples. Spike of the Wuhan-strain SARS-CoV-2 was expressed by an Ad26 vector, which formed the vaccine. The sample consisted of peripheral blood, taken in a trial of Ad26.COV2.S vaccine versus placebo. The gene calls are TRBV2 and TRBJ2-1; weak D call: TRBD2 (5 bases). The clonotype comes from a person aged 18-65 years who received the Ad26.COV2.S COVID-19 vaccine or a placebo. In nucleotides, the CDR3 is TGTGCCAGCAGCACGGGGAATGAGCAGTTCTTC. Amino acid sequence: CASSTGNEQFF.